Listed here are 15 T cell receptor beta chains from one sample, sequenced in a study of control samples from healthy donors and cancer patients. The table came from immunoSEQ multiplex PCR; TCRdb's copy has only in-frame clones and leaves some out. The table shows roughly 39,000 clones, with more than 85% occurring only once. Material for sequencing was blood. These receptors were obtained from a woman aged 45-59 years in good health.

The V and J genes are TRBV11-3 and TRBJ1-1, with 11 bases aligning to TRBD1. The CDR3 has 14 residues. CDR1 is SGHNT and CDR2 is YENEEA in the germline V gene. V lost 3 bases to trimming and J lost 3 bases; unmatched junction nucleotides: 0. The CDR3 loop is CASSLGQGDTEAFF. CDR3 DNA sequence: TGTGCCAGCAGCTTGGGACAGGGGGACACTGAAGCTTTCTTT.

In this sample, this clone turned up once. The CDR3 loop reads CASNLQGTLQAFF. CDR3 sequence (DNA): TGTGCCAGCAACCTACAGGGGACACTTCAAGCTTTCTTT. This sequence joins TRBV28 and TRBJ1-1; 7 nucleotides agree with TRBD1. The CDR3 covers 13 residues. V trimming: 7 bases; J trimming: 9 bases; junction bases outside the gene matches: 11. Germline V CDR1 and CDR2: MDHEN, SYDVKM.

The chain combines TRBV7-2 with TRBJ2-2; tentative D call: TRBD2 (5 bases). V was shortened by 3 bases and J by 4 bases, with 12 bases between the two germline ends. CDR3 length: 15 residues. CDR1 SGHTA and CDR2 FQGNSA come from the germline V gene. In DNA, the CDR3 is TGTGCCAGCAGCTTTCGCAGGAGCGGCACCGGGGAGCTGTTTTTT. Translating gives CASSFRRSGTGELFF.

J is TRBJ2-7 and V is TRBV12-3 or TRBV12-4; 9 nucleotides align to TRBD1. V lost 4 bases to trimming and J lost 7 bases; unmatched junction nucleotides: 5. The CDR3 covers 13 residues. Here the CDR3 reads CASSWTGVGEQYF. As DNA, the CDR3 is TGTGCCAGCAGTTGGACAGGGGTAGGGGAGCAGTACTTC.

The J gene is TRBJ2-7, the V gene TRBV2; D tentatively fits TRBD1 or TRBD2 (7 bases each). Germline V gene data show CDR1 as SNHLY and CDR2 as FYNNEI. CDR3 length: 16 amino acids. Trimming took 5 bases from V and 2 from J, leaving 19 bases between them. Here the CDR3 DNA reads TGTGCCAGCAGTCGGGGGGCCAGGGGGATAGCCTACGAGCAGTACTTC. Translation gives CASSRGARGIAYEQYF.

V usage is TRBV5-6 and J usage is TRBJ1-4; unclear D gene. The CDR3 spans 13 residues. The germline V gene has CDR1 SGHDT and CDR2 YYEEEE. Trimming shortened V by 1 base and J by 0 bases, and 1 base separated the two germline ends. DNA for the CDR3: TGTGCCAGCAGCTTGCCAACTAATGAAAAACTGTTTTTT. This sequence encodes CASSLPTNEKLFF.

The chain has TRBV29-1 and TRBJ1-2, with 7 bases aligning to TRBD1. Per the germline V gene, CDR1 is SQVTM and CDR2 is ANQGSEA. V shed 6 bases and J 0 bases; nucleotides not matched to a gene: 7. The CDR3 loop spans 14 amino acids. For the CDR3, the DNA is TGCAGCGTGACCCCTCAGGGGGCTAACTATGGCTACACCTTC. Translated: CSVTPQGANYGYTF.

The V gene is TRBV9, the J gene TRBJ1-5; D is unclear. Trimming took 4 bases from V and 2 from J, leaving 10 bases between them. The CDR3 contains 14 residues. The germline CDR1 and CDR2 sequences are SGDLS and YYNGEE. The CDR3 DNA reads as TGTGCCAGCAGCACAACTGGGCGCAATCAGCCCCAGCATTTT. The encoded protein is CASSTTGRNQPQHF. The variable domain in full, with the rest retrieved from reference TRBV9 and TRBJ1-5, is DSGVTQTPKHLITATGQRVTLRCSPRSGDLSVYWYQQSLDQGLQFLIQYYNGEERAKGNILERFSAQQFPDLHSELNLSSLELGDSALYFCASSTTGRNQPQHFGDGTRLSIL.

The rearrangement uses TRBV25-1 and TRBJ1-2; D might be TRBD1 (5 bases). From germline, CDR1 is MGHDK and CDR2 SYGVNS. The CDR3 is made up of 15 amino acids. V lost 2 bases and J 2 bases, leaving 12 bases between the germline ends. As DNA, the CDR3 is TGTGCCAGCAGTGAACCAACAGGACCAAACTATGGCTACACCTTC. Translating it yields CASSEPTGPNYGYTF.

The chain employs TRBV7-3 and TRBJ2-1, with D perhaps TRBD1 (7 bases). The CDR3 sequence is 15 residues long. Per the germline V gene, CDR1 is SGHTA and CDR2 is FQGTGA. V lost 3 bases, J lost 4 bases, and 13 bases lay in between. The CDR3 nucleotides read TGTGCCAGCAGCTTCGGCGCAGGGGGGTACAATGAGCAGTTCTTC. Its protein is CASSFGAGGYNEQFF.

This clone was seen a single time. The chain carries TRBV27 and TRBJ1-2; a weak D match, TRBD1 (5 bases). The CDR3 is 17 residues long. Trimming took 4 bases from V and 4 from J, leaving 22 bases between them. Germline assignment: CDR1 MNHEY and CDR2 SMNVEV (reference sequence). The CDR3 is CASSSTSGTAFSYGYTF. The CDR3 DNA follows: TGTGCCAGCAGTTCCACCTCCGGGACCGCCTTTTCCTATGGCTACACCTTC.

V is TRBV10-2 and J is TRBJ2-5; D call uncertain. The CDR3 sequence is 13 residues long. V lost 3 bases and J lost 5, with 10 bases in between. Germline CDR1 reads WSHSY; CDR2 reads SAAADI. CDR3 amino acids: CASSDLPQETQYF. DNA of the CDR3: TGCGCCAGCAGTGACCTCCCGCAGGAGACCCAGTACTTC.

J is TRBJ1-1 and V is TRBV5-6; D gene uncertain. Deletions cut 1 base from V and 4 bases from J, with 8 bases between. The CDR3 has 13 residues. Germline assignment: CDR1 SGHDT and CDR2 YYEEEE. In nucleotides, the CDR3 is TGTGCCAGCAGCTTGATAAGGAGCACTGAAGCTTTCTTT. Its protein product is CASSLIRSTEAFF. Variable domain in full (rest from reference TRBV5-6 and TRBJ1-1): DAGVTQSPTHLIKTRGQQVTLRCSPKSGHDTVSWYQQALGQGPQFIFQYYEEEERQRGNFPDRFSGHQFPNYSSELNVNALLLGDSALYLCASSLIRSTEAFFGQGTRLTVV.

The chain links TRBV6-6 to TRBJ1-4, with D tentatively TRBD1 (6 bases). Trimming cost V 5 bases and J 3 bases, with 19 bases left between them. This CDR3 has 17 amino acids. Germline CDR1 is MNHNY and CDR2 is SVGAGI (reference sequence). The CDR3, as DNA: TGTGCCAGCAGTCAGGACAACCGAAACAGGGCTAATGAAAAACTGTTTTTT. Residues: CASSQDNRNRANEKLFF.

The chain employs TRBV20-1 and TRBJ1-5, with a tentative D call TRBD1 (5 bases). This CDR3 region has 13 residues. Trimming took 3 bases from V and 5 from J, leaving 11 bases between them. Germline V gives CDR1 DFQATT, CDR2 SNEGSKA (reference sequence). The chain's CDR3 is CSASRGGDQPQHF. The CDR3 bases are TGCAGTGCTAGTAGGGGTGGGGATCAGCCCCAGCATTTT.